The T cell receptor beta chain under discussion was sequenced for a study of breast tumors, draining lymph nodes, adjacent tissues. Whole-study findings and limits: Tumor repertoires ranked between lymph nodes and nontumor tissue in diversity, with V and J gene preferences. Luminal-like breast cancer showed significantly higher tumor–nontumor repertoire similarity than basal-like. Findings are consistent with lymph node origin and intratumoral expansion of most tumor T cells.

Germline lookup yields CDR1 DFQATT and CDR2 SNEGSKA (reference sequence). V was cut by 1 base and J by 9 bases, with 13 bases left in between. The CDR3 contains 14 residues. Axillary draining lymph nodes of breast cancer patients supplied the node samples. There are many counts of this clonotype. The antigen is not known. TCRdb reprocessed the multiplex PCR reads via MiXCR and lists one record per CDR3 protein. This table has about 110,000 distinct CDR3 sequences, more than 30% appearing once. The TCR originated in a female donor with breast cancer. Some clones in this sample may be carry-over from other donors' samples. J is TRBJ1-6 and V is TRBV20-1; possibly TRBD1 for D (5 bases). Sequenced: axillary lymph node tissue. The CDR3 DNA is TGCAGTGCTAGAGTTGTTAGGGGAGGTTCACCCCTCCACTTT. Residues: CSARVVRGGSPLHF.